The T cell receptor (beta chain) under discussion was sequenced for a study of T cells in Graves' hyperthyroidism and ophthalmopathy (dated by TCRdb to 2018 to 2020). Study-wide context: Peripheral blood was sampled at the time of initial diagnosis, prior to any treatment. TCR V-J signatures able to tell the groups apart were searched for in a discovery cohort of 90 to 100 patients, of whom more than 40 had Graves' ophthalmopathy and around 58 had stable Graves' hyperthyroidism. Prospective prediction of ophthalmopathy was tested in an independent validation cohort of 18 to 20 hyperthyroidism patients and 17 patients who later progressed to ophthalmopathy. The 85 to 100 discovery patients were randomly split 7:3 into training and test sets. In about six Graves' hyperthyroidism patients, the study also compared T-cell repertoires from thyroid tissue with T-cell repertoires from blood. Once sampling was done, hyperthyroidism patients were given methimazole at a starting dose of 30 mg daily, whereas ophthalmopathy patients were given high-dose intravenous methylprednisolone. The paper reports TCR Vbeta CDR3 sequencing of roughly 140 peripheral blood samples: fewer than 50 ophthalmopathy, fewer than 80 hyperthyroidism and 17 progressor patients.

Many counts were recorded for this clonotype. The clone's antigen remains unknown. Base qualities are missing; no much larger clone stands one base away. Graves' hyperthyroidism was defined as stable when no progression to ophthalmopathy occurred over 18 months of follow-up. Hyperthyroidism patients were aged 18 to 65 years and newly diagnosed, with disease duration of less than 2 months. The study excluded patients with uncontrolled infections, other autoimmune diseases, pregnancy or lactation. Diagnoses relied on clinical symptoms, serum thyroxine and TRAb, thyroid ultrasound and orbital computed tomography. PBMCs were isolated from about 9 ml of fresh peripheral blood by Ficoll-Paque density gradient centrifugation. Trizol reagent was used to extract total RNA, and RNA quality was then checked on an Agilent 2100 Bioanalyzer. Amplification of TCR beta CDR3 regions was carried out from RNA transcripts. The first round of RT-PCR for the TCR CDR3 was performed with the HTBI primer set and the Qiagen OneStep RT-PCR kit. Libraries were constructed in a second round of multiplex PCR, after which size selection and purification were performed. The libraries were sequenced on an Illumina HiSeq2000 using paired-end 100 bp reads. The original methods were these. SOAPnuke was used to process the raw data, with reads discarded if the reads contained adapters or uncalled bases, had a mean Phred below 15, or lacked an exact constant-primer or identifier match. High-quality paired reads were merged with COPE v1.2.5, and unique nucleotide sequences were defined as clonotypes. MiTCR v1.1 was used to align the clonotypes against IMGT TRBV, TRBD and TRBJ reference segments. Analysis was restricted to V-J combinations with a frequency above 0.0001, which covered over 98% of repertoires. The TCS score was defined as F50 (clonal expansion) divided by E x V (chaos), with BLOSUM62-based TCRdist calculated between CDR3 peptides within each V-J. Welch's t-statistics and random forest reduced 450 to 600 V-J features to roughly 13, which were used in a naive Bayes classifier (R e1071). In-frame beta chains were kept once TCRdb had trimmed the public reads at Q25 with fastp and called clones with MiXCR. CDR3 protein duplicates are merged, each entry listing the most common genes and DNA. In this record, the V and J calls reflect TCRdb's handling and not the investigators' own analysis. This sample has around 690,000 distinct CDR3 sequences in its table, and approximately 15% of those were observed once. The ten largest clones represent roughly 16% of the sample.

The germline V and J ends show losses of 5 bases and 8 bases respectively, and no gene match explains 3 bases of the junction. The CDR3 goes from the cysteine to the phenylalanine over 12 residues. Of the read, only the CDR3 DNA is kept; its 36 bases are in frame from base 1. CDR1 and CDR2 (SEHNR, FQNEAQ) derive from the germline V gene (reference sequence). Paper-wide results and their limitations: Sample size was not statistically predetermined, and blinding of investigators to group allocation was not performed. Most expanded thyroid clonotypes (frequency above 0.001) were also detected in blood, a finding suggesting that blood repertoires may reflect thyroid immune responses. In validation, the model predicted progression to ophthalmopathy a median of 6.5 months before onset, with roughly 70% sensitivity and about 72% specificity. A 13 V-J signature model separated ophthalmopathy from stable hyperthyroidism, with over 85% sensitivity and roughly 84% specificity in cross-validation and 80%/75% in testing.

This sequence uses TRBV7-9 and TRBJ2-4, and TRBD1 aligns with 7 junction nucleotides. The sequence came from a man aged 50-60 years with Graves' hyperthyroidism. Sequenced: blood. The CDR3 is CASSLGTDIQYF. The nucleotide sequence is given as TGTGCCAGCAGCCTCGGGACAGACATTCAGTACTTC.